The next 3 T cell receptor beta chains were all read from a single sample in a study of blood T cell repertoires in COVID-19 (dated by TCRdb to about 2020). Library preparation used the immunoSEQ multiplex PCR assay. Here the immuneACCESS table is served through TCRdb, limited to in-frame sequences with V and J called. Missing clones are a known gap in these copies; in checked studies unresolved V genes cover under half, and the rest lacks a known reason. Recorded for this sample are 250,000 or so clones; more than 80% of them occurred a single time. The top ten clonotypes cover approximately 4% of the sample. The sequencing input was PBMCs or T cells enriched from blood (not recorded which). These receptors came from a woman in her twenties or thirties with acute COVID-19.

This clone has only one observation. This chain connects TRBV5-1 to TRBJ1-1, with a weak D call TRBD1 (5 bases). CDR3 size: 16 residues. Germline V lookup: CDR1 SGHRS, CDR2 YFSETQ. Between the trimmed V and J ends, which lost 0 bases and 1 base, there was a span of 13 bases. CDR3 in DNA: TGCGCCAGCAGCTTGGGGGACCGGGAGGGGAACACTGAAGCTTTCTTT. It yields the protein CASSLGDREGNTEAFF.

The chain carries TRBV7-2 and TRBJ2-1, with 7 bases lining up with TRBD2. V lost 5 bases to trimming and J lost 3 bases; unmatched junction nucleotides: 13. Germline CDR1 reads SGHTA; CDR2 reads FQGNSA. The CDR3 loop spans 17 amino acids. The CDR3: CASSPPPGLRFYNEQFF. The CDR3 DNA sequence: TGTGCCAGCAGCCCCCCTCCGGGACTACGATTCTACAATGAGCAGTTCTTC.

The chain carries TRBV7-6 and TRBJ2-7; TRBD2 aligns across 11 bases. Unmatched junction bases numbered 8, after V lost 5 bases and J lost 5 bases. The length of the CDR3 is 15 residues. CDR1 SGHVS and CDR2 FNYEAQ come from the germline V gene. The CDR3 reads CASSRTSGSLNEQYF. DNA for the CDR3: TGTGCCAGCAGCCGTACTAGCGGGAGTCTCAACGAGCAGTACTTC.